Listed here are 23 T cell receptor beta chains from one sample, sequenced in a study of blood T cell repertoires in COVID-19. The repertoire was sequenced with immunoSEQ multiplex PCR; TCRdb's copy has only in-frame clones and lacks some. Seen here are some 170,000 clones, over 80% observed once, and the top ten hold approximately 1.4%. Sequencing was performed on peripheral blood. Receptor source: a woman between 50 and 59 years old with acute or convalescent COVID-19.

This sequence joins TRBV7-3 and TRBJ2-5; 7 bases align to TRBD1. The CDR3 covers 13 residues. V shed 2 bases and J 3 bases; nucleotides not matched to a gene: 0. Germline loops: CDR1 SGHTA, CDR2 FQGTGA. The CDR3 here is CASSLDREETQYF. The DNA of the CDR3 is TGTGCCAGCAGCTTAGACAGGGAAGAGACCCAGTACTTC.

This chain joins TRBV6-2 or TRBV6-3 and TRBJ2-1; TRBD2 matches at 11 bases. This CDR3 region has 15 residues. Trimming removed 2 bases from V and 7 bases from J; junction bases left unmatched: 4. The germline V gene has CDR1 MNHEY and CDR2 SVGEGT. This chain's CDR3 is CASSYRLAGGNEQFF. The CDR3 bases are TGTGCCAGCAGTTACCGGCTAGCGGGAGGAAATGAGCAGTTCTTC.

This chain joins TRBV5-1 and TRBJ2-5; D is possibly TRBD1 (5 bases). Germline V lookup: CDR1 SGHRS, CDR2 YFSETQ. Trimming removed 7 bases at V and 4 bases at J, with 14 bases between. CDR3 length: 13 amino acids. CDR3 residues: CASGAKGAETQYF. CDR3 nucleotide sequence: TGCGCCAGCGGAGCCAAAGGGGCAGAGACCCAGTACTTC. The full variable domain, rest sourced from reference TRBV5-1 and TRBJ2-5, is KAGVTQTPRYLIKTRGQQVTLSCSPISGHRSVSWYQQTPGQGLQFLFEYFSETQRNKGNFPGRFSGRQFSNSRSEMNVSTLELGDSALYLCASGAKGAETQYFGPGTRLLVL.

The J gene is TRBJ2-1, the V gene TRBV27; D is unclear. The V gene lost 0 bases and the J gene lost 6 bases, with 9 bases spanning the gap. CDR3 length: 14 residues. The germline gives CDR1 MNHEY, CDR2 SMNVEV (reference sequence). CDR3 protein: CASSLSSSPNEQFF. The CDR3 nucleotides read TGTGCCAGCAGTTTATCGTCGTCCCCCAATGAGCAGTTCTTC.

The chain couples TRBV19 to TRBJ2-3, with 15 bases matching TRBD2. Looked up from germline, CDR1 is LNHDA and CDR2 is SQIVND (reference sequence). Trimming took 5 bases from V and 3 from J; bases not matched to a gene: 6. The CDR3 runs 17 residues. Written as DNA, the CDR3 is TGTGCCAGTAGTGTAGGACTAGCGGGGGGGACTACAGATACGCAGTATTTT. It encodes CASSVGLAGGTTDTQYF.

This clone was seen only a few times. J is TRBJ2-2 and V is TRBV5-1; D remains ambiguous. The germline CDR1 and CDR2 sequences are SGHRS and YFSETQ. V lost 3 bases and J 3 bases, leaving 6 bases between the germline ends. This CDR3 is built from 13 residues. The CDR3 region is CASSWHHTGELFF. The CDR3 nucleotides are TGCGCCAGCAGCTGGCACCACACCGGGGAGCTGTTTTTT.

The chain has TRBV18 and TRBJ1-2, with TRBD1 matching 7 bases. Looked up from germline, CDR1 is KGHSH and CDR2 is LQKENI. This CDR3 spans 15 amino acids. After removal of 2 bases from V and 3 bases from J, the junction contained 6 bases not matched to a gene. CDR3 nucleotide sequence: TGTGCCAGCTCACCAGCGATTGGGACAGACTATGGCTACACCTTC. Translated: CASSPAIGTDYGYTF.

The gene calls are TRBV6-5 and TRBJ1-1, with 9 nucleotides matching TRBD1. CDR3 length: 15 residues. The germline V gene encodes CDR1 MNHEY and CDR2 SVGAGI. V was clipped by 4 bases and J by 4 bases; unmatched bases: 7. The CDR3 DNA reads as TGTGCCAGCAGTTTATGGGACAGGGAAGGCACTGAAGCTTTCTTT. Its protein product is CASSLWDREGTEAFF.

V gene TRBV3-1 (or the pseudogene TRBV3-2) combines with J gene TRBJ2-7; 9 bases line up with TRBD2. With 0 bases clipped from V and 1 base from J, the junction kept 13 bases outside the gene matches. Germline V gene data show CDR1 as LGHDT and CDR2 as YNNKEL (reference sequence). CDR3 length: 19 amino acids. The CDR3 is CASSQDPISGGSISYEQYF. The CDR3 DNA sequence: TGTGCCAGCAGCCAAGATCCCATTAGCGGGGGTTCCATTTCCTACGAGCAGTACTTC.

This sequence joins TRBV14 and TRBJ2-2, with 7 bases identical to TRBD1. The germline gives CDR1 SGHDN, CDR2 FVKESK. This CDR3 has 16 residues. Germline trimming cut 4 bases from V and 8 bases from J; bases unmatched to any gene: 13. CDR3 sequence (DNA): TGTGCCAGCAGCCTGACAGGGTATCTTCTTTCGGGGGAGCTGTTTTTT. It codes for CASSLTGYLLSGELFF.

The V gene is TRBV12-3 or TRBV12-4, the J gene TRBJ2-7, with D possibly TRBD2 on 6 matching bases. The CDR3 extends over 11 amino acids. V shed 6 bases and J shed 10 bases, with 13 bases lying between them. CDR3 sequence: CASSQGGDQYF. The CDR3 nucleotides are TGTGCCAGCAGCCAGGGAGGAGATCAGTACTTC.

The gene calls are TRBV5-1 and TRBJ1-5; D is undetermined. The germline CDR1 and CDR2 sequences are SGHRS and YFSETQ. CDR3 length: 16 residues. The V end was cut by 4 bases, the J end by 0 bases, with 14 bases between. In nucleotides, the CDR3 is TGCGCCAGCAGCATTGCGGGGTCCTATAGCAATCAGCCCCAGCATTTT. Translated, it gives CASSIAGSYSNQPQHF.

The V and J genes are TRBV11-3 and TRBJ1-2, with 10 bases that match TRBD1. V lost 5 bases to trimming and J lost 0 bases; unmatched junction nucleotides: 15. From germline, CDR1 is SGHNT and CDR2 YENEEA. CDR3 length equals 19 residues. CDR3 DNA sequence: TGTGCCAGCAGCCTTAGACTCGGGACAGGGGTAGGAGCTAACTATGGCTACACCTTC. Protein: CASSLRLGTGVGANYGYTF.

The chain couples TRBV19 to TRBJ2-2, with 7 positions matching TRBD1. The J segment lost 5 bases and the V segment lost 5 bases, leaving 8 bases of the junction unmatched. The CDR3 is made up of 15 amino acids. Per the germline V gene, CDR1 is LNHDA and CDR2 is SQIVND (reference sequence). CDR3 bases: TGTGCCAGTAGTGAATACAGGGGAAGGACCGGGGAGCTGTTTTTT. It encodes CASSEYRGRTGELFF.

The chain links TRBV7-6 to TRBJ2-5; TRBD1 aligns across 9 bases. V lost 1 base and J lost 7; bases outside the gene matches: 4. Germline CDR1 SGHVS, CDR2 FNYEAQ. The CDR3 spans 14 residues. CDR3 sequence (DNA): TGTGCCAGCAGCTTAGGCTCGGACAGGGGGACCCAGTACTTC. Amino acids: CASSLGSDRGTQYF.

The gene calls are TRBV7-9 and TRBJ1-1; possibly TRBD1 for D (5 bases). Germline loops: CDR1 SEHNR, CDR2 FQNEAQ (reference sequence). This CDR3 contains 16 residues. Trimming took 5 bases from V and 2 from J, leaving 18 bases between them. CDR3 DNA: TGTGCCAGCAGCCGCACCCGTCCCACAGGTAACACTGAAGCTTTCTTT. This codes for CASSRTRPTGNTEAFF.

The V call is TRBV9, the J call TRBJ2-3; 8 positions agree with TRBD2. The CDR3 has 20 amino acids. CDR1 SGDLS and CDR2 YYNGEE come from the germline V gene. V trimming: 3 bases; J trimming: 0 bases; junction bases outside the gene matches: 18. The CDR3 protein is CASSGPRVSGGDISTDTQYF. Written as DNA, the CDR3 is TGTGCCAGCAGCGGCCCCAGGGTAAGCGGGGGCGACATAAGCACAGATACGCAGTATTTT.

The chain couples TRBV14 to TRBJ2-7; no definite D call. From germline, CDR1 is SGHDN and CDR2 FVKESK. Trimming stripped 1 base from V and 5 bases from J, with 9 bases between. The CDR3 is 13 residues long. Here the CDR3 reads CASSQGLAHEQYF. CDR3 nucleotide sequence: TGTGCCAGCAGCCAAGGGTTGGCCCACGAGCAGTACTTC.

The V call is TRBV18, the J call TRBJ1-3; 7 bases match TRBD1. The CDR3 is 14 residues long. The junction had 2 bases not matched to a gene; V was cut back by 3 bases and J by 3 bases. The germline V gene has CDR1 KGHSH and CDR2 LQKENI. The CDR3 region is CASSPGQVGNTIYF. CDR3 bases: TGTGCCAGCTCACCCGGACAGGTTGGAAACACCATATATTTT.

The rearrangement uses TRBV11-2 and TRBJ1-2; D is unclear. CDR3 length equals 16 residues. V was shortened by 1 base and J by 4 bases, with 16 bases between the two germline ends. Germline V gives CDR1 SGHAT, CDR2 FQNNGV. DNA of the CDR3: TGTGCCAGCAGCTTAGCATATGACGAGGGAGGCTATGGCTACACCTTC. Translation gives CASSLAYDEGGYGYTF. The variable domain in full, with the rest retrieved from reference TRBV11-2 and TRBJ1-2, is EAGVAQSPRYKIIEKRQSVAFWCNPISGHATLYWYQQILGQGPKLLIQFQNNGVVDDSQLPKDRFSAERLKGVDSTLKIQPAKLEDSAVYLCASSLAYDEGGYGYTFGSGTRLTVV.

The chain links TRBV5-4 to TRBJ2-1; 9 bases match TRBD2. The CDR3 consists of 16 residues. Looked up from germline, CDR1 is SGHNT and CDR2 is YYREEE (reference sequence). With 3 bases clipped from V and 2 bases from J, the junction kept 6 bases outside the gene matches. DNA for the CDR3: TGTGCCAGCAGCTCCCGGGGCGGGAGGGCCTACAATGAGCAGTTCTTC. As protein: CASSSRGGRAYNEQFF. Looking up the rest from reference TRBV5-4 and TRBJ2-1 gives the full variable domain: ETGVTQSPTHLIKTRGQQVTLRCSSQSGHNTVSWYQQALGQGPQFIFQYYREEENGRGNFPPRFSGLQFPNYSSELNVNALELDDSALYLCASSSRGGRAYNEQFFGPGTRLTVL.

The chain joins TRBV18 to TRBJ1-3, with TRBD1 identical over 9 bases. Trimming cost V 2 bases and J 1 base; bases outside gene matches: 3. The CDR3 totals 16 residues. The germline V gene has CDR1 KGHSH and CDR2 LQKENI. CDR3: CASSPMTGGSGNTIYF. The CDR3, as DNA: TGTGCCAGCTCACCAATGACAGGGGGATCTGGAAACACCATATATTTT. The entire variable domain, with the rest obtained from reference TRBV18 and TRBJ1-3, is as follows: NAGVMQNPRHLVRRRGQEARLRCSPMKGHSHVYWYRQLPEEGLKFMVYLQKENIIDESGMPKERFSAEFPKEGPSILRIQQVVRGDSAAYFCASSPMTGGSGNTIYFGEGSWLTVV.

Here the CDR3 reads CASSLYVVRGSGYTF. CDR3 coding DNA: TGTGCCAGCAGCTTGTACGTTGTCAGGGGGTCAGGCTACACCTTC. The chain links TRBV5-4 to TRBJ1-2, with 7 bases that match TRBD1. Per the germline V gene, CDR1 is SGHNT and CDR2 is YYREEE (reference sequence). V lost 1 base, J lost 8 bases, and 11 bases stayed unmatched. CDR3 size: 15 residues. Drawing the rest from reference TRBV5-4 and TRBJ1-2, the complete variable domain is ETGVTQSPTHLIKTRGQQVTLRCSSQSGHNTVSWYQQALGQGPQFIFQYYREEENGRGNFPPRFSGLQFPNYSSELNVNALELDDSALYLCASSLYVVRGSGYTFGSGTRLTVV.